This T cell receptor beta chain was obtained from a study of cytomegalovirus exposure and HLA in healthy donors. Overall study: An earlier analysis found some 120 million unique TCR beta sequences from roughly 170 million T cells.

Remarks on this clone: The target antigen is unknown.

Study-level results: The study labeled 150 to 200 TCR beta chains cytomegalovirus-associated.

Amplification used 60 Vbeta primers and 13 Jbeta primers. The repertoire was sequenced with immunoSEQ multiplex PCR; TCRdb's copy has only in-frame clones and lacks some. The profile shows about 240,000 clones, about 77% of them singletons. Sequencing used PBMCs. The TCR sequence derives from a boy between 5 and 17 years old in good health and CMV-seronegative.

CDR3: CASSESGTSVDEQFF. CDR3 in DNA: TGTGCCAGCAGCGAATCCGGGACTAGCGTCGATGAGCAGTTCTTC. The chain joins TRBV9 to TRBJ2-1; 10 bases line up with TRBD2. Germline V CDR1 and CDR2: SGDLS, YYNGEE. The length of the CDR3 is 15 residues. Trimming took 3 bases from V and 8 from J; bases not matched to a gene: 8.